This T cell receptor (beta chain) was sequenced in a study of T cell responses to AZD1222 COVID-19 vaccine. Study details: Researchers grouped second doses given at about 4 or about 12 weeks into one pool.

General study findings and limits: Of spike-specific TCRs, nearly half reportedly target regions left unmutated in variants. Without day 14 samples, only post-peak T cell repertoires were studied. Regions 160-218 and 743-854 dominated among vaccine-associated CD4 TCRs spanning spike.

The germline CDR1 and CDR2 sequences are MDHEN and SYDVKM. V lost 3 bases and J 0 bases, leaving 7 bases between the germline ends. The CDR3 consists of 14 residues. Repertoires were generated with immunoSEQ multiplex PCR, while TCRdb's copy carries only in-frame clones and drops some. The sample includes about 22,000 clones, about 80% seen only once; the top ten take less than 50%. Regarding this clone: Its antigen is not known.

The receptor was derived from an adult in good health. The gene calls are TRBV28 and TRBJ2-3; the D is unclear. This material consisted of peripheral blood, taken on day 0 of AZD1222 vaccination. The CDR3 DNA follows: TGTGCCAGCAGTTTGAGTTCTAGCACAGATACGCAGTATTTT. Residues: CASSLSSSTDTQYF.